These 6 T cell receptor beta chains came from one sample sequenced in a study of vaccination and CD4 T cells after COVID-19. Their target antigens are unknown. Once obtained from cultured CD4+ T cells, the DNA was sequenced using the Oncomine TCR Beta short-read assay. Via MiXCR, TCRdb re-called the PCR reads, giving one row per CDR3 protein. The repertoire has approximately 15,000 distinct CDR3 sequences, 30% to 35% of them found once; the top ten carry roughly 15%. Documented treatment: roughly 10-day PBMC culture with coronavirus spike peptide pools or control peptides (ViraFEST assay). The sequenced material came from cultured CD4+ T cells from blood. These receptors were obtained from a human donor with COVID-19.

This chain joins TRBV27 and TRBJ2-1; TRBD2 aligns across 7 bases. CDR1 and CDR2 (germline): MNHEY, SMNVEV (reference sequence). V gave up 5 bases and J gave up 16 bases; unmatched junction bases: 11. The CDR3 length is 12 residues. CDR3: CASSVSPGLPFF. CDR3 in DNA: TGTGCCAGCAGTGTGTCTCCGGGACTACCTTTCTTC.

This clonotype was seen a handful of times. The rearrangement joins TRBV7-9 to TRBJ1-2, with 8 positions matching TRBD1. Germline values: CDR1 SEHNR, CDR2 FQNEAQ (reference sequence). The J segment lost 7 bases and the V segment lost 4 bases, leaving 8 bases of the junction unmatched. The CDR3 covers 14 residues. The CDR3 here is CASSSDRAFLGYTF. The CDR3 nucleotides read TGTGCCAGCAGCTCGGACAGGGCTTTCCTTGGCTACACCTTC.

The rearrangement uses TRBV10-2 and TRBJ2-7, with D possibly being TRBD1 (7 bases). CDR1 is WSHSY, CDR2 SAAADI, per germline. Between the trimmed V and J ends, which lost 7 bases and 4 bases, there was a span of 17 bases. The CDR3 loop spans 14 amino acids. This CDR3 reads CASKSGAGGYEQYF. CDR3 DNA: TGCGCCAGCAAGTCGGGGGCAGGGGGGTACGAGCAGTACTTC.

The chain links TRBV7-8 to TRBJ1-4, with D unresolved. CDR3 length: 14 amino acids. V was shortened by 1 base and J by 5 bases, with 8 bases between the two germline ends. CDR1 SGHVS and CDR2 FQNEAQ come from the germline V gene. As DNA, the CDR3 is TGTGCCAGCAGCTTAGTTCGGGCAAATGAAAAACTGTTTTTT. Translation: CASSLVRANEKLFF.

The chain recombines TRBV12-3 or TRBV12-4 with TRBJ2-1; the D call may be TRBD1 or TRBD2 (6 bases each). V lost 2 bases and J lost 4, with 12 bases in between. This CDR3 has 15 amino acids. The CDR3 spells CASSLRGPPYNEQFF. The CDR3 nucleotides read TGTGCCAGCAGTTTACGGGGGCCCCCTTACAATGAGCAGTTCTTC.

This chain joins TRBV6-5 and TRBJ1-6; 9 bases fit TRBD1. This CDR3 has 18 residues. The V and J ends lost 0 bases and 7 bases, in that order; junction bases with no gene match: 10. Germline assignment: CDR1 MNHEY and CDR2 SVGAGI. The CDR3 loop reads CASSYSDRGLGTNSPLHF. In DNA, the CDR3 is TGTGCCAGCAGTTACTCTGACAGGGGGTTAGGGACCAATTCACCCCTCCACTTT.